The 3 T cell receptor beta chains below were found in one sample sequenced in a study of OX40 agonist ivuxolimab in advanced cancers. The library relied on the immunoSEQ multiplex PCR assay. The immuneACCESS repertoire file appears here via TCRdb, limited to in-frame rearrangements. These files lack a portion of the clones; in checked studies, under half of the deficit traces to unresolved V genes, and the cause of the others is not known. For this sample there are tens of thousands of clones; approximately 81% appear just once. The ten largest account for 1.1% of the sample. Source: CD4+ or CD8+ T cells sorted from blood, taken in a trial of the OX40 agonist ivuxolimab. The source is an adult with an advanced solid tumor such as melanoma, head and neck, liver or kidney cancer.

This chain connects TRBV11-2 to TRBJ1-4; TRBD1 might be the D (5 bases). This CDR3 region has 13 residues. With 5 bases removed from V and 10 bases from J, the gap between germline ends came to 14 bases. CDR1 is SGHAT and CDR2 is FQNNGV in the germline V gene. The CDR3 region has the DNA TGTGCCAGCAGCCCGGGTACAGGATTAAAACTGTTTTTT. Translated: CASSPGTGLKLFF.

The chain couples TRBV5-1 to TRBJ2-2; D tentatively fits TRBD1 or TRBD2 (5 bases each). Germline lookup yields CDR1 SGHRS and CDR2 YFSETQ. The CDR3 runs 16 residues. V lost 4 bases and J lost 2, with 15 bases in between. The DNA of the CDR3 is TGCGCCAGCAGCGCCCTCGGGACGGGTAACACCGGGGAGCTGTTTTTT. It specifies CASSALGTGNTGELFF.

This chain connects TRBV6-1 to TRBJ1-3, with D maybe TRBD1 (5 bases). Deletions cut 4 bases from V and 0 bases from J, with 10 bases between. CDR1 and CDR2 from the germline V gene are MNHNS and SASEGT. This CDR3 comprises 15 residues. DNA for the CDR3: TGTGCCAGCAGTGCCGAGGGGAGCTCTGGAAACACCATATATTTT. It is translated as CASSAEGSSGNTIYF.